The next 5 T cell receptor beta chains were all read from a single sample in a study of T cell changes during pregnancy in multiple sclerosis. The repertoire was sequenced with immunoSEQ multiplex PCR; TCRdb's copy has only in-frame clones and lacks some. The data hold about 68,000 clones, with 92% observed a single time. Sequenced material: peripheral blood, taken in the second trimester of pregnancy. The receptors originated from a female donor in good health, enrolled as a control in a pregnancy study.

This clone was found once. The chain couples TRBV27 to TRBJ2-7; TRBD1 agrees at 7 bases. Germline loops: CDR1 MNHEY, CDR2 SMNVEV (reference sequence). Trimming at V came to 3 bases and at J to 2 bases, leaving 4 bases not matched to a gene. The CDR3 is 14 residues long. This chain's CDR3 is CASSFNQGAYEQYF. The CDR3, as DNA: TGTGCCAGCAGTTTTAACCAGGGGGCCTACGAGCAGTACTTC.

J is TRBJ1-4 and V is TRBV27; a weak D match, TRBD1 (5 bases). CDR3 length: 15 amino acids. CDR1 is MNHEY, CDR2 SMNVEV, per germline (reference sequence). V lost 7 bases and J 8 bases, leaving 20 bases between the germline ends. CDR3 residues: CASTSSFSRGEKLFF. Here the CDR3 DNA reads TGTGCCAGCACCAGTTCTTTTTCACGGGGGGAAAAACTGTTTTTT.

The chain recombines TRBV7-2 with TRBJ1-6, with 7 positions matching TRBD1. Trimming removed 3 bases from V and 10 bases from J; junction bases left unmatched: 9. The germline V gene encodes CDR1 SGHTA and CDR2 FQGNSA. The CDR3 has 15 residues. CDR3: CASSLVAGGRSPLHF. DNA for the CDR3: TGTGCCAGCAGCTTGGTGGCAGGGGGTCGATCACCCCTCCACTTT. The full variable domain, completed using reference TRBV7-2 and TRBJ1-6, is GAGVSQSPSNKVTEKGKDVELRCDPISGHTALYWYRQSLGQGLEFLIYFQGNSAPDKSGLPSDRFSAERTGGSVSTLTIQRTQQEDSAVYLCASSLVAGGRSPLHFGNGTRLTVT.

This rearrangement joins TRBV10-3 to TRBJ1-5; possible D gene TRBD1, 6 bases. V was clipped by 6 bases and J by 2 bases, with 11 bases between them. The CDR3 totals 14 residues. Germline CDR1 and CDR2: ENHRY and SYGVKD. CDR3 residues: CAISTQGGNQPQHF. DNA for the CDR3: TGTGCCATCAGCACACAGGGAGGCAATCAGCCCCAGCATTTT.

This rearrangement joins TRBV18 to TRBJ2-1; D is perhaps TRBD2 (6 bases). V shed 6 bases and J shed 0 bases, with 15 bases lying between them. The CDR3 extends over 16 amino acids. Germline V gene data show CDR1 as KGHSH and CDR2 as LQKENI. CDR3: CASSRTTPSSYNEQFF. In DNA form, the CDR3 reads TGTGCCAGCTCGCGGACTACCCCGAGCTCCTACAATGAGCAGTTCTTC.